What follows describes a single TCR beta chain. This CDR3 comprises 15 residues. The J segment lost 6 bases and the V segment lost 6 bases, leaving 9 bases of the junction unmatched. In germline, CDR1 is LNHDA, CDR2 SQIVND (reference sequence). Sequenced by immunoSEQ multiplex PCR; TCRdb stores in-frame clones only, minus some. The sample records fewer than 90,000 clones, around 93% being singletons. The sample is drawn from a study of technical replicates of blood from a few donors. This TCR derives from a human donor in good health. This chain uses TRBV19 with TRBJ2-7, with 12 bases that match TRBD2. Sequencing used T cells isolated from PBMCs. This CDR3 is CASRNRGLAGIEQYF. The CDR3 bases are TGTGCCAGTAGAAATCGGGGACTAGCGGGTATCGAGCAGTACTTC.